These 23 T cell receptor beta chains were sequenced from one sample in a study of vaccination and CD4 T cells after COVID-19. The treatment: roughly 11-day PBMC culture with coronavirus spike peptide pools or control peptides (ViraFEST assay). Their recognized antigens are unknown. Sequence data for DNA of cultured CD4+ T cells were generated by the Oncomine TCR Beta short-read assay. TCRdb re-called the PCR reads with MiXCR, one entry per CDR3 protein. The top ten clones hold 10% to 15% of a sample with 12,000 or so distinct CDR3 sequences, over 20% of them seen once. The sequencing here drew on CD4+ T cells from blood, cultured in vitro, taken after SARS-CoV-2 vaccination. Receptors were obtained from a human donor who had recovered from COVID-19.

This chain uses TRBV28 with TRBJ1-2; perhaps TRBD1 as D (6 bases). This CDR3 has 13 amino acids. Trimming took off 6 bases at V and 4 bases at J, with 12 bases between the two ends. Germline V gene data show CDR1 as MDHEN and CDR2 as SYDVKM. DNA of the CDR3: TGTGCCAGCAGCACGGGGGGCCCCTATGGCTACACCTTC. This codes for CASSTGGPYGYTF.

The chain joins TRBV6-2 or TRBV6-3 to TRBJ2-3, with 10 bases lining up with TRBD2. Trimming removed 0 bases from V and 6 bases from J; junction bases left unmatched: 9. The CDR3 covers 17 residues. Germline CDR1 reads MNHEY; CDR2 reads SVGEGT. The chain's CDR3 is CASSYSEREGLWDTQYF. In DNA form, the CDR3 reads TGTGCCAGCAGTTACTCGGAGCGGGAGGGCCTGTGGGATACGCAGTATTTT.

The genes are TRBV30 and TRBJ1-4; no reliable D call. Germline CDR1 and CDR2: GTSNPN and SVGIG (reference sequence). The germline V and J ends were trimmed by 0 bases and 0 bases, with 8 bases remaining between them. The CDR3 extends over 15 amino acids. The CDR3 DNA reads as TGTGCCTGGAGTGTAAAAGGGTCAACTAATGAAAAACTGTTTTTT. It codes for CAWSVKGSTNEKLFF.

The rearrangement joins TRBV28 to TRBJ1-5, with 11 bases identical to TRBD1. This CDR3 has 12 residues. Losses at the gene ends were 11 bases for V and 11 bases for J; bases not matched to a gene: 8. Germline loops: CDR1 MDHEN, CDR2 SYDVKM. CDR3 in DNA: TGTGCCGGACAGGGGGCCGGTGGGGCCCAGCATTTT. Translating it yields CAGQGAGGAQHF.

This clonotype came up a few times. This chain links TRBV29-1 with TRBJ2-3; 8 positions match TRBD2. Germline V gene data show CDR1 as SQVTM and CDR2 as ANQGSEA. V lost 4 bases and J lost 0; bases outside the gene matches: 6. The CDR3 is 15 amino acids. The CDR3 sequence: CSVVKAGDSTDTQYF. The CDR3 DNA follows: TGCAGCGTTGTAAAAGCGGGGGATAGCACAGATACGCAGTATTTT.

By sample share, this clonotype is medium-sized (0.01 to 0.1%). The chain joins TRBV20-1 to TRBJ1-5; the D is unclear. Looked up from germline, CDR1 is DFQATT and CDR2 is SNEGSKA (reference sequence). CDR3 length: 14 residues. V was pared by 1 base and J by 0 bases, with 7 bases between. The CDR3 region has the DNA TGCAGTGCTAGAGTCCAGAATAGCAATCAGCCCCAGCATTTT. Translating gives CSARVQNSNQPQHF.

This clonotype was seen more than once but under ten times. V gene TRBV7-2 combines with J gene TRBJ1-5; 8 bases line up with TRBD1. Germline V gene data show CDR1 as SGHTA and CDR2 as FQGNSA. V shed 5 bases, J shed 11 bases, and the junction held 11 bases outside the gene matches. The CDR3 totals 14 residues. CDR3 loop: CASSPSGTGGTQHF. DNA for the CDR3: TGTGCCAGCAGCCCCTCGGGAACAGGGGGGACCCAGCATTTT.

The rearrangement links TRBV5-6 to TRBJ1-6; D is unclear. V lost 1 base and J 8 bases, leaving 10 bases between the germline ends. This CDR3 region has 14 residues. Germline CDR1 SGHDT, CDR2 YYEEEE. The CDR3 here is CASSLSLLDSPLHF. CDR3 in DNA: TGTGCCAGCAGCTTGTCTCTGTTGGATTCACCCCTCCACTTT.

The CDR3 is CASSLLGQGVADTEAFF. The CDR3, as DNA: TGTGCCAGCAGCTTATTAGGGCAGGGGGTTGCGGACACTGAAGCTTTCTTT. The genes are TRBV7-3 and TRBJ1-1, with TRBD1 matching 7 bases. V trimming: 2 bases; J trimming: 3 bases; junction bases outside the gene matches: 12. Germline V gene sequence: CDR1 SGHTA, CDR2 FQGTGA. The CDR3 totals 17 residues.

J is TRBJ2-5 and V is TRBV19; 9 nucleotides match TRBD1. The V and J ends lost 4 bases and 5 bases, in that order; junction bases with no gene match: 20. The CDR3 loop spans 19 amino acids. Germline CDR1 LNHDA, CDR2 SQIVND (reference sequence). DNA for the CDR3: TGTGCCAGTAGTACCCTCTTAAATTTACAGGGGGCGAGGGAGGAGACCCAGTACTTC. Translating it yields CASSTLLNLQGAREETQYF.

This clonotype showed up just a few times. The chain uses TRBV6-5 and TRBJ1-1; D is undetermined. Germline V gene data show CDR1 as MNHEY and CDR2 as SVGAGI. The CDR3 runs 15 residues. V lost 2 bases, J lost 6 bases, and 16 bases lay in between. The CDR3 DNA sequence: TGTGCCAGCAGTTACCGGGGAGGGTTTAAGGCTGAAGCTTTCTTT. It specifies CASSYRGGFKAEAFF.

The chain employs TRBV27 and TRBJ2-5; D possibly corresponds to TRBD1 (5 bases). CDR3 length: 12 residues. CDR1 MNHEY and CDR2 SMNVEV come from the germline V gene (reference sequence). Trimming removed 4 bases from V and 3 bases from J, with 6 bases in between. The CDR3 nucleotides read TGTGCCAGCAGTTCCAGGGAAGAGACCCAGTACTTC. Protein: CASSSREETQYF.

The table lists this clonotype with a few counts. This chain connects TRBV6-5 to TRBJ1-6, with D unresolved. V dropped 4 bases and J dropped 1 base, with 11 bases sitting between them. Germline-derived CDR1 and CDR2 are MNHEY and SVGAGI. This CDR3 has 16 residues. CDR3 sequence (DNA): TGTGCCAGCAGTTCCTACATGGGTTCCTATAATTCACCCCTCCACTTT. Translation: CASSSYMGSYNSPLHF.

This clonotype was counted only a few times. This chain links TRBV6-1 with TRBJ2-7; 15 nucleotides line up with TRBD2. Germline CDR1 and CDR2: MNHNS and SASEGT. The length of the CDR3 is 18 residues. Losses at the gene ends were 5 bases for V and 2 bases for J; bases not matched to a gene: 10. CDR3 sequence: CASSKTGLAGGRTYEQYF. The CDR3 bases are TGTGCCAGCAGTAAAACGGGACTAGCGGGAGGCCGTACCTACGAGCAGTACTTC.

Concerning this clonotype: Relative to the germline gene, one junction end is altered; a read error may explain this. CDR3 nucleotides: TGTGTCAGCAGCTTAGGGCTAGCGGGAGGCCAAGAGACCCAGTACTTC. It yields the protein CVSSLGLAGGQETQYF. The chain joins TRBV7-2 to TRBJ2-5; 11 nucleotides match TRBD2. Per the germline V gene, CDR1 is SGHTA and CDR2 is FQGNSA. The CDR3 sequence is 16 residues long.

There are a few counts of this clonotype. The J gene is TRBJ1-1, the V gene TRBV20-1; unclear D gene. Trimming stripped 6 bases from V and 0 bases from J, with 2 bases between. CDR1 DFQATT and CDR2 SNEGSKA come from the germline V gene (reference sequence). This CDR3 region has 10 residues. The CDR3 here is CSAMNTEAFF. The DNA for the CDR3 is TGCAGTGCCATGAACACTGAAGCTTTCTTT.

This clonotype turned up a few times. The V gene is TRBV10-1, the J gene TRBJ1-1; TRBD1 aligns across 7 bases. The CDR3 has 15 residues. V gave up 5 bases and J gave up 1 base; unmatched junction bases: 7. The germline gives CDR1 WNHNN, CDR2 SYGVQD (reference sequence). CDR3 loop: CASSRQGVPNTEAFF. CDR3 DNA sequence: TGCGCCAGCAGTCGGCAGGGGGTCCCGAACACTGAAGCTTTCTTT.

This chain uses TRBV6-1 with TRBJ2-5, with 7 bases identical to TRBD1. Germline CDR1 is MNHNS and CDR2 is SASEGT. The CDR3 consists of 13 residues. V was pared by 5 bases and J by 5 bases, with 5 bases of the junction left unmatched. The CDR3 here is CASSRQGSETQYF. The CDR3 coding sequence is TGTGCCAGCAGTCGACAGGGTAGCGAGACCCAGTACTTC.

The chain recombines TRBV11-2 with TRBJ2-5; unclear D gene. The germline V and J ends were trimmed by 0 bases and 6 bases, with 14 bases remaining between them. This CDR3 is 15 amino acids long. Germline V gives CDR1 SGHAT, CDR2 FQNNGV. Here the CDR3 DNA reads TGTGCCAGCAGCTTAGATTGGGCGGCCAGGAAGACCCAGTACTTC. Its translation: CASSLDWAARKTQYF.

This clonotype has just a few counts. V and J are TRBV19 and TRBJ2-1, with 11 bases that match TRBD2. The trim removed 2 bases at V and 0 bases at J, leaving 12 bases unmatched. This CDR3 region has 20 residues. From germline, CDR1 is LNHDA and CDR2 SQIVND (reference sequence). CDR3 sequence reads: CASSIIPKVLAGGSYNEQFF. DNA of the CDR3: TGTGCCAGTAGTATAATCCCCAAAGTGCTAGCGGGAGGCTCCTACAATGAGCAGTTCTTC.

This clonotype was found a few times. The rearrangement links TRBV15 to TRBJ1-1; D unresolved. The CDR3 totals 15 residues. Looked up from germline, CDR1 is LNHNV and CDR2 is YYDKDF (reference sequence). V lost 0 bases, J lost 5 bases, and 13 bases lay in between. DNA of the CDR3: TGTGCCACCAGCAGAGATATGAGGTCGAGGACTGAAGCTTTCTTT. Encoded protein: CATSRDMRSRTEAFF.

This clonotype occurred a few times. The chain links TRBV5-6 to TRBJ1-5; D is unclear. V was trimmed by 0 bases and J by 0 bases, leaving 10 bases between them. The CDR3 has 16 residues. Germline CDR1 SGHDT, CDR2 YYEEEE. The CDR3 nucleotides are TGTGCCAGCAGCTTGGCCGGCAGAGCTAGCAATCAGCCCCAGCATTTT. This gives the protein CASSLAGRASNQPQHF.

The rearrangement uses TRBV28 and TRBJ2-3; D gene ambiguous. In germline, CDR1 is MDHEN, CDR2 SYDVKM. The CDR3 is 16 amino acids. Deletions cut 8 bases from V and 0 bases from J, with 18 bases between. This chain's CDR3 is CASPPPWATSTDTQYF. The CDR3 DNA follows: TGTGCCAGCCCCCCCCCGTGGGCAACTAGCACAGATACGCAGTATTTT.